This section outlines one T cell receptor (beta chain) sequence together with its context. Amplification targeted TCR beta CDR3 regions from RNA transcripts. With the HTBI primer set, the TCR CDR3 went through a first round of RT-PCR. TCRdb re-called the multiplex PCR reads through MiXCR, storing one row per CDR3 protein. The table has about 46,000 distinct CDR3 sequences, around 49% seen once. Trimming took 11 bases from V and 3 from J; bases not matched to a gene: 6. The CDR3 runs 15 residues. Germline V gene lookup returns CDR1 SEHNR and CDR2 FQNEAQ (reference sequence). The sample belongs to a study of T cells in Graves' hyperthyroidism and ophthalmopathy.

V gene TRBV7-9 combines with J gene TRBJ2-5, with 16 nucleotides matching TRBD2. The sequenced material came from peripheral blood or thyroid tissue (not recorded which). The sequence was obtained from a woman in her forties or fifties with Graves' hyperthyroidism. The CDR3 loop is CAGGLAGGPEETQYF. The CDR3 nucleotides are TGTGCCGGGGGACTAGCGGGAGGGCCGGAAGAGACCCAGTACTTC.